These 2 T cell receptor beta chains were all obtained from the same sample, sequenced in a study of OX40 agonist ivuxolimab in advanced cancers. Libraries were made using the immunoSEQ multiplex PCR assay. TCRdb carries this immuneACCESS record with in-frame sequences only. Its versions omit some clonotypes, under half of them owing to an unresolved V gene in the studies checked, with the rest unexplained. Counted in this sample were about 22,000 clones; approximately 86% of them appeared once. The leading ten clones occupy 25% of the sample. The material was CD4+ or CD8+ T cells sorted from blood, obtained in a trial of the OX40 agonist ivuxolimab. All receptors come from an adult with an advanced solid tumor such as melanoma, head and neck, liver or kidney cancer.

The J gene is TRBJ2-3, the V gene TRBV7-9; 9 bases map to TRBD2. CDR1 and CDR2 (germline): SEHNR, FQNEAQ (reference sequence). The CDR3 loop spans 13 amino acids. V shed 7 bases, J shed 6 bases, and the junction held 5 bases outside the gene matches. The CDR3 nucleotides are TGTGCCAGCACCCTAGCGGGGTTGGATACGCAGTATTTT. Translated: CASTLAGLDTQYF.

The V call is TRBV28, the J call TRBJ2-2, with TRBD2 matching over 8 bases. The CDR3 contains 14 residues. Germline CDR1 and CDR2: MDHEN and SYDVKM. V gave up 2 bases and J gave up 7 bases; unmatched junction bases: 3. The DNA of the CDR3 is TGTGCCAGCAGTTTAGGTAGCGGGGTCGGGGAGCTGTTTTTT. Residues: CASSLGSGVGELFF. Supplemented by reference TRBV28 and TRBJ2-2, the full variable domain reads DVKVTQSSRYLVKRTGEKVFLECVQDMDHENMFWYRQDPGLGLRLIYFSYDVKMKEKGDIPEGYSVSREKKERFSLILESASTNQTSMYLCASSLGSGVGELFFGEGSRLTVL.